The clone carrying this TCR beta chain was detected many times. Its antigen remains unknown. This sample stems from a study of identical twins. Findings of the study overall: Shared out-of-frame alpha sequences (those common to twins) showed excess low generation probability. The models systematically underestimated how much out-of-frame TCR alpha was shared in monozygotic twins. Twins showed weaker excess sharing in their beta out-of-frame sequences.

MiXCR, applied by TCRdb to the 5' RACE reads, yields one record per CDR3 protein. The sample has 240,000 or so distinct CDR3 sequences, 9.5% to 15% seen once. These same records also appear under a second study, on yellow fever vaccine responses in identical twins.

The sequenced material came from memory (CD45RO+) T cells sorted from blood. This receptor was identified in a young woman in good health.

CDR3 coding DNA: TGTGCCAGCAGTTACTCGATGGGCAGTGGTTCCTACGAGCAGTACTTC. Amino acid sequence: CASSYSMGSGSYEQYF. The chain links TRBV6-5 to TRBJ2-7; D not certain. Trimming took off 0 bases at V and 1 base at J, with 13 bases between the two ends. Germline CDR1 MNHEY, CDR2 SVGAGI. The CDR3 runs 16 residues.